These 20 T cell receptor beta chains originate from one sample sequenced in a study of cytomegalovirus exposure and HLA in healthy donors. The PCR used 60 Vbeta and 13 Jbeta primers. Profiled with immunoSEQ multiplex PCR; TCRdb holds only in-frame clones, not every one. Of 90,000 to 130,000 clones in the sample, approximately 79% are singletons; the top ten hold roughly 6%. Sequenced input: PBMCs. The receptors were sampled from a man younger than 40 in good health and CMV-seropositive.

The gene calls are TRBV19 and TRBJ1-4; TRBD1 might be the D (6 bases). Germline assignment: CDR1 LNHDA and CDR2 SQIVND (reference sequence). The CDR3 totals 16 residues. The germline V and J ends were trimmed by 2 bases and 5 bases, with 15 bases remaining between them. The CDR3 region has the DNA TGTGCCAGTAGTATACGAGGGGGTTTCGAGAATGAAAAACTGTTTTTT. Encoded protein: CASSIRGGFENEKLFF. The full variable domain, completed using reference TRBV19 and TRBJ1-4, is DGGITQSPKYLFRKEGQNVTLSCEQNLNHDAMYWYRQDPGQGLRLIYYSQIVNDFQKGDIAEGYSVSREKKESFPLTVTSAQKNPTAFYLCASSIRGGFENEKLFFGSGTQLSVL.

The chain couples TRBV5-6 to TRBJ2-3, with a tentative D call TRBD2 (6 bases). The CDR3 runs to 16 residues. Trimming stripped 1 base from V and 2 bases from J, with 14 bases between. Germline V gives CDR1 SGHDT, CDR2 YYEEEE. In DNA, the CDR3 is TGTGCCAGCAGCTTGAAGGTAGCGGAGTACACAGATACGCAGTATTTT. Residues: CASSLKVAEYTDTQYF.

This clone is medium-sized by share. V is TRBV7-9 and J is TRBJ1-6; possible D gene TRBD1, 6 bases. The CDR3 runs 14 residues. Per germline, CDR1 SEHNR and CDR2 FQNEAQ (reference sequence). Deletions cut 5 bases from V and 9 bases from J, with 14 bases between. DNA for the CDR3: TGTGCCAGCAGCCCCTCTACAGGGCGTTCACCCCTCCACTTT. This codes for CASSPSTGRSPLHF.

CDR3 nucleotides: TGTGCCAGCAGTTTCCCCGGAGACGAGCAGTACTTC. Amino acids: CASSFPGDEQYF. The V call is TRBV27, the J call TRBJ2-7; unclear D gene. V was cut by 3 bases and J by 5 bases, with 8 bases left in between. The CDR3 has 12 amino acids. CDR1 and CDR2 from the germline V gene are MNHEY and SMNVEV (reference sequence).

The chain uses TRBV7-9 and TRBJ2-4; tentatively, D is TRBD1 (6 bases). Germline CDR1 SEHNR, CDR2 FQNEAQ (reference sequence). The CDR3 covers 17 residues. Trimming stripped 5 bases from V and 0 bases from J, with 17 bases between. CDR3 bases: TGTGCCAGCAGCACCTCGACAGGCACCATAGCCAAAAACATTCAGTACTTC. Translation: CASSTSTGTIAKNIQYF.

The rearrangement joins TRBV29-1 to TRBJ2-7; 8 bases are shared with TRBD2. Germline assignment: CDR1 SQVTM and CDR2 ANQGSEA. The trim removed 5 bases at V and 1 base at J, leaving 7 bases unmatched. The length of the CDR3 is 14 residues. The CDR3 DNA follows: TGCAGCGTTCACCCGGGACTAGATTCCTACGAGCAGTACTTC. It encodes CSVHPGLDSYEQYF.

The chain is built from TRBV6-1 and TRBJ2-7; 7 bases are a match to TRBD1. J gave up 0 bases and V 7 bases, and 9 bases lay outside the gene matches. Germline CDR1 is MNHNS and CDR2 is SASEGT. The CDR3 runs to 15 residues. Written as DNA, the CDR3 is TGTGCCAGCAATAGGGGACAGCAAAGCTCCTACGAGCAGTACTTC. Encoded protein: CASNRGQQSSYEQYF.

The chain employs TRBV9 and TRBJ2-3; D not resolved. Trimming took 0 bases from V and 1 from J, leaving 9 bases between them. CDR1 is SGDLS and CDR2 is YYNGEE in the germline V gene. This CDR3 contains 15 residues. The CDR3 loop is CASSVGAGGTDTQYF. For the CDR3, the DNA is TGTGCCAGCAGCGTAGGAGCAGGTGGCACAGATACGCAGTATTTT.

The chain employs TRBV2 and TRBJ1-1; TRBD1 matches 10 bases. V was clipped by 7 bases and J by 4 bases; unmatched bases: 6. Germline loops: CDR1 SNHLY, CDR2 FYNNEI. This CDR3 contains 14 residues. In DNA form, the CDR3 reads TGTGCCAGCACTTTGGACAGGGGGATCACTGAAGCTTTCTTT. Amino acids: CASTLDRGITEAFF.

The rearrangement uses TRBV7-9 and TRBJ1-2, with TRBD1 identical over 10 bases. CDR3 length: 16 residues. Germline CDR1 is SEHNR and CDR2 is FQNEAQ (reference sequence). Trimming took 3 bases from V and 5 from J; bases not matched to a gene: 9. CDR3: CASSFGQGGAVYGYTF. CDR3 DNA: TGTGCCAGCAGCTTCGGACAGGGGGGGGCTGTATATGGCTACACCTTC.

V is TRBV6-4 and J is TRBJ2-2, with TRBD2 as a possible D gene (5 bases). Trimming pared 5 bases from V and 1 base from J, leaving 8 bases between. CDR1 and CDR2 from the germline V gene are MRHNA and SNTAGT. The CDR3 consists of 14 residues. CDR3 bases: TGTGCCAGCAGTTGGAGGCAGAACACCGGGGAGCTGTTTTTT. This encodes CASSWRQNTGELFF.

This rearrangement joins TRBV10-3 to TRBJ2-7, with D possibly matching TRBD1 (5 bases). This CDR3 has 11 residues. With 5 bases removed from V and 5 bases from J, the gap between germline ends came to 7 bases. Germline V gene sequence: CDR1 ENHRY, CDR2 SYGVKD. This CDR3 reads CAISFRDEQYF. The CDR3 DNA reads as TGTGCCATCAGTTTCAGGGACGAGCAGTACTTC.

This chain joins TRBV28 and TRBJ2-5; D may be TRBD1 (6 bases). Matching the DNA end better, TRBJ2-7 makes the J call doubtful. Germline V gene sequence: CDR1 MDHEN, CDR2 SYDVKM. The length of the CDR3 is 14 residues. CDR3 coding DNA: TGTGCCAGCAGTCCCCAACAGGGTTGGAACGAGCAGTACTTC. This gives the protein CASSPQQGWNEQYF.

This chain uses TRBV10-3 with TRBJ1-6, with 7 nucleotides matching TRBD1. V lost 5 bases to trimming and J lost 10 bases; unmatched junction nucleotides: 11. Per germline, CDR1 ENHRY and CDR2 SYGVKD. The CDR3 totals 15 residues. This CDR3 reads CAISQQGGDGSPLHF. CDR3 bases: TGTGCCATCAGTCAGCAGGGGGGAGACGGATCACCCCTCCACTTT.

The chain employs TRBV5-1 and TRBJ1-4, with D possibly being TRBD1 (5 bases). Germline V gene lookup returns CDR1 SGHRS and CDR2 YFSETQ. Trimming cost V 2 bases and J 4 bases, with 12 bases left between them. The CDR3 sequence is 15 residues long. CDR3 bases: TGCGCCAGCAGCTTTTCCAGGGCAGATAATGAAAAACTGTTTTTT. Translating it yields CASSFSRADNEKLFF.

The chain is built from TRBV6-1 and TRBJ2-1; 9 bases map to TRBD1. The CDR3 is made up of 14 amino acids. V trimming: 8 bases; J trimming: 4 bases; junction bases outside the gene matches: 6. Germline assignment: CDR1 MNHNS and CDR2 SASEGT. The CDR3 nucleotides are TGTGCCAGCCGGGACAGGGCCTCTTACAATGAGCAGTTCTTC. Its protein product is CASRDRASYNEQFF.

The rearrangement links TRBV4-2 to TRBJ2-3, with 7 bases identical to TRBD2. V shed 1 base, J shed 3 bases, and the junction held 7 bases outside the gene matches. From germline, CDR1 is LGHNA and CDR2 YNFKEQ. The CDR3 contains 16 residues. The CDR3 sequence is CASSQAGGPGTDTQYF. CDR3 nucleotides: TGTGCCAGCAGCCAAGCGGGGGGTCCCGGAACAGATACGCAGTATTTT.

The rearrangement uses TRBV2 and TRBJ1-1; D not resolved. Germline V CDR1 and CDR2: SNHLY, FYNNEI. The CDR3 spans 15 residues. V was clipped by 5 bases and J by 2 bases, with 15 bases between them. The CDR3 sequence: CASSSWAGVNTEAFF. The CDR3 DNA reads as TGTGCCAGCAGTAGCTGGGCAGGCGTAAACACTGAAGCTTTCTTT.

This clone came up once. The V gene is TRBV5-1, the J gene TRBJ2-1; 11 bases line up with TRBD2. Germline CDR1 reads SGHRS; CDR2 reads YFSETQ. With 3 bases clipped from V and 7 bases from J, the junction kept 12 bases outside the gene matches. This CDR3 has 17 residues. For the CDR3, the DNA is TGCGCCAGCAGCTCCCCACTAGCGGGGGATCGACGGAATGAGCAGTTCTTC. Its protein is CASSSPLAGDRRNEQFF.

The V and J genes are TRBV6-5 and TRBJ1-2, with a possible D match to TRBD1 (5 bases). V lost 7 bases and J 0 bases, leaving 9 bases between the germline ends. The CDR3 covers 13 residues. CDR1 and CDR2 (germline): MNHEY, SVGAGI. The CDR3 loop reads CASTSTANYGYTF. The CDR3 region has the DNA TGTGCCAGCACCTCGACAGCTAACTATGGCTACACCTTC.